The rows below give T cell receptor beta chains drawn from one sample of a study of patients and donors after allogeneic stem cell transplantation. TCRdb recomputed calls from the RT-PCR reads with MiXCR, one row per CDR3 protein. Of about 18,000 distinct CDR3 sequences in the sample, around 4.5% were seen once. Sequencing used blood, either unsorted or a sorted T cell fraction (not recorded which). These receptors were obtained from a human donor who was either an allogeneic HSCT recipient or a stem cell or donor lymphocyte infusion donor (not recorded which). It is not recorded whose cells these are; they may come from a transplant donor. Both conserved end residues are part of each CDR3. The D gene is left open where the match is weak.

CDR3aa: CASSLAGSGELFF
v_gene: TRBV7-9
d_gene: -

CDR3aa: CASSGPQETQYF
v_gene: TRBV2
d_gene: -

CDR3aa: CSARWGTGYTEQFF
v_gene: TRBV20-1
d_gene: TRBD1

CDR3aa: CASSLCRDLFEAFF
v_gene: TRBV5-1
d_gene: -

CDR3aa: CASSPRIPYEQYF
v_gene: TRBV7-2
d_gene: -

CDR3aa: CSARGRNEQFF
v_gene: TRBV20-1
d_gene: -

CDR3aa: CASSIRQGAFYEQYF
v_gene: TRBV6-1
d_gene: TRBD1

CDR3aa: CASSLEQGKPSGGNTGELFF
v_gene: TRBV6-2/TRBV6-3
d_gene: TRBD2

CDR3aa: CASSYGTGQKAFF
v_gene: TRBV6-5
d_gene: TRBD1

CDR3aa: CAGGHIEGYTF
v_gene: TRBV19
d_gene: -

CDR3aa: CSARDIYMNTEAFF
v_gene: TRBV20-1
d_gene: -

CDR3aa: CASSLMTGVIYEQYF
v_gene: TRBV5-6
d_gene: -

CDR3aa: CASSLGLGRDEQFF
v_gene: TRBV7-7
d_gene: -

CDR3aa: CAISEGFWAFF
v_gene: TRBV10-3
d_gene: -

CDR3aa: CASSSAGGSNQPQHF
v_gene: TRBV7-9
d_gene: -

CDR3aa: CASSFTQETQYF
v_gene: TRBV7-9
d_gene: -

CDR3aa: CASSLDRKLPRRNEQFF
v_gene: TRBV5-1
d_gene: -

CDR3aa: CASSQGTGLSTDTQYF
v_gene: TRBV5-1
d_gene: TRBD1

CDR3aa: CSATQGERNSPLHF
v_gene: TRBV20-1
d_gene: TRBD1

CDR3aa: CASSTSPNQPQHF
v_gene: TRBV6-1
d_gene: -

CDR3aa: CASSPLPPGGVHNEQFF
v_gene: TRBV5-1
d_gene: TRBD2

CDR3aa: CASSPGGVIEQYF
v_gene: TRBV5-1
d_gene: TRBD2

CDR3aa: CTSTQGPNYGYTF
v_gene: TRBV1
d_gene: -

CDR3aa: CASSLVSDTQYF
v_gene: TRBV5-1
d_gene: -

CDR3aa: CASSLAGRAYEQYF
v_gene: TRBV7-9
d_gene: -

CDR3aa: CASSHRLKRTSGMYEQYF
v_gene: TRBV3-1
d_gene: TRBD2

CDR3aa: CASSLAGLGTEAFF
v_gene: TRBV5-5
d_gene: -

CDR3aa: CASSLADRPGFGELFF
v_gene: TRBV5-1
d_gene: -

CDR3aa: CSATRQGAGELFF
v_gene: TRBV20-1
d_gene: TRBD1

CDR3aa: CASSISWTGQTDTQYF
v_gene: TRBV12-3/TRBV12-4
d_gene: TRBD1

CDR3aa: CSASTRTGETQYF
v_gene: TRBV20-1
d_gene: TRBD1

CDR3aa: CASSDATGGTEAFF
v_gene: TRBV5-6
d_gene: TRBD1

CDR3aa: CSANRLAGGPTDTQYF
v_gene: TRBV20-1
d_gene: TRBD2

CDR3aa: CASERTGGDHYGYTF
v_gene: TRBV19
d_gene: TRBD1

CDR3aa: CASTFGRGVDEQYF
v_gene: TRBV7-2
d_gene: -

CDR3aa: CAISGGSRFYNEQFF
v_gene: TRBV10-3
d_gene: -

CDR3aa: CASSLWQNTEAFF
v_gene: TRBV12-3/TRBV12-4
d_gene: -

CDR3aa: CAITAGRQETQYF
v_gene: TRBV10-3
d_gene: -

CDR3aa: CASSLDLSWGARKNTEAFF
v_gene: TRBV11-1
d_gene: -

CDR3aa: CSASGTANNEQFF
v_gene: TRBV20-1
d_gene: TRBD1

CDR3aa: CSAADYGYTF
v_gene: TRBV20-1
d_gene: -

CDR3aa: CASSMPTGQGEGYTF
v_gene: TRBV5-1
d_gene: TRBD1

CDR3aa: CASSLSTGYGETQYF
v_gene: TRBV7-9
d_gene: -

CDR3aa: CASSQRTGRSSYNSPLHF
v_gene: TRBV5-6
d_gene: TRBD1

CDR3aa: CASSPWRGGPVSGNTIYF
v_gene: TRBV11-1
d_gene: TRBD1

CDR3aa: CASRPPGFQDEQYF
v_gene: TRBV28
d_gene: -

CDR3aa: CASSVHRQGSGTTGELFF
v_gene: TRBV10-1
d_gene: TRBD1